Below, 10 T cell receptor beta chains from the same sample are listed, as sequenced in a study of regulatory T cells in long-lasting Graves disease. According to the study, TCR beta libraries were built with iRepertoire HTBI primers and CDR3-region Arm-PCR. From the multiplex PCR reads, TCRdb called clonotypes with MiXCR, one entry per CDR3 protein. The table records approximately 390,000 distinct CDR3 sequences, around 15% of them present only once. Time point denoted: newly diagnosed GD, antithyroid drugs for less than 3 months. Extracted RNA from PBMCs served as the source of the TCR library. The same sample was also used in a study of T cells in Graves' hyperthyroidism and ophthalmopathy.

The sequencing used peripheral blood mononuclear cells (PBMCs), collected at new diagnosis, from a patient treated with antithyroid drugs. The origin of the receptors is a woman younger than 35 with Graves disease.

This clonotype was counted only a few times. V gene TRBV7-3 combines with J gene TRBJ2-2; 10 bases line up with TRBD2. CDR1 SGHTA and CDR2 FQGTGA come from the germline V gene. The CDR3 runs 20 residues. J lost 0 bases, V lost 5 bases, and 15 bases had no gene match. The CDR3 loop reads CASSPSGWSSGSPNTGELFF. For the CDR3, the DNA is TGTGCCAGCAGCCCCTCGGGCTGGTCTAGCGGGAGTCCGAACACCGGGGAGCTGTTTTTT.

The rearrangement links TRBV28 to TRBJ1-1; D remains ambiguous. The V end was cut by 1 base, the J end by 10 bases, with 19 bases between. The germline V gene encodes CDR1 MDHEN and CDR2 SYDVKM. The CDR3 extends over 15 amino acids. CDR3 nucleotides: TGTGCCAGCAGTTTATACCCCGGGGAGGTCCCGAGAGCTTTCTTT. Translation gives CASSLYPGEVPRAFF.

This clonotype was counted at least ten times. The chain couples TRBV6-2 or TRBV6-3 to TRBJ2-1; 11 bases fit TRBD1. The germline V gene encodes CDR1 MNHEY and CDR2 SVGEGT. The V gene end was trimmed by 4 bases and the J gene end by 8 bases; junction bases not matched to a gene: 7. There are 15 residues in the CDR3. CDR3 nucleotides: TGTGCCAGCAGTTCGGGGGGACAGGGGGTGCATGAGCAGTTCTTC. As protein: CASSSGGQGVHEQFF.

V gene TRBV7-9 combines with J gene TRBJ1-1; D remains ambiguous. Trimming removed 6 bases from V and 0 bases from J, with 14 bases in between. This CDR3 region has 15 residues. The germline CDR1 and CDR2 sequences are SEHNR and FQNEAQ (reference sequence). The CDR3 coding sequence is TGTGCCAGCAGAATAGGGTACGGAGTGAACACTGAAGCTTTCTTT. It translates to CASRIGYGVNTEAFF. Combining the CDR3 with reference TRBV7-9 and TRBJ1-1 gives the whole variable domain DTGVSQNPRHKITKRGQNVTFRCDPISEHNRLYWYRQTLGQGPEFLTYFQNEAQLEKSRLLSDRFSAERPKGSFSTLEIQRTEQGDSAMYLCASRIGYGVNTEAFFGQGTRLTVV.

This clonotype was detected many times. This sequence joins TRBV9 and TRBJ1-2, with 8 bases fitting TRBD1. Germline V CDR1 and CDR2: SGDLS, YYNGEE. The CDR3 length is 14 residues. With 1 base clipped from V and 8 bases from J, the junction kept 7 bases outside the gene matches. The CDR3 DNA sequence: TGTGCCAGCAGCGTAACCGACAGGGGTGAGGGCTACACCTTC. This codes for CASSVTDRGEGYTF.

This clonotype was seen at least ten times. V is TRBV18 and J is TRBJ1-1, with 7 bases that match TRBD1. CDR3 length: 15 residues. The germline V gene has CDR1 KGHSH and CDR2 LQKENI. J gave up 2 bases and V 4 bases, and 7 bases lay outside the gene matches. The CDR3 sequence: CASSLTGTVNTEAFF. CDR3 in DNA: TGTGCCAGCTCACTCACCGGGACAGTTAACACTGAAGCTTTCTTT. Complete variable domain (other parts from reference TRBV18 and TRBJ1-1): NAGVMQNPRHLVRRRGQEARLRCSPMKGHSHVYWYRQLPEEGLKFMVYLQKENIIDESGMPKERFSAEFPKEGPSILRIQQVVRGDSAAYFCASSLTGTVNTEAFFGQGTRLTVV.

This clonotype has ten or more counts. This chain uses TRBV6-1 with TRBJ1-5; 8 bases fit TRBD1. This CDR3 comprises 16 residues. V lost 6 bases and J lost 0; bases outside the gene matches: 7. CDR1 and CDR2 from the germline V gene are MNHNS and SASEGT. The CDR3, as DNA: TGTGCCAGCAGGCAAGGGACAGGCTATAGCAATCAGCCCCAGCATTTT. This gives the protein CASRQGTGYSNQPQHF.

A few counts support this clonotype. This chain connects TRBV12-3 or TRBV12-4 to TRBJ1-6; the D is unclear. The CDR3 sequence is 16 residues long. V dropped 5 bases and J dropped 7 bases, with 18 bases sitting between them. The CDR3 here is CASSPSRALRNSPLHF. For the CDR3, the DNA is TGTGCCAGCAGTCCCTCACGGGCCTTACGGAATTCACCCCTCCACTTT.

The chain recombines TRBV29-1 with TRBJ1-4; D unresolved. V shed 6 bases and J shed 6 bases, with 17 bases lying between them. CDR3 size: 14 residues. Per germline, CDR1 SQVTM and CDR2 ANQGSEA. CDR3 nucleotide sequence: TGCAGCGTGGGTTTCGACGGCCGGCATGAAAAACTGTTTTTT. It yields the protein CSVGFDGRHEKLFF.

In its sample, this clonotype was seen many times. The chain has TRBV20-1 and TRBJ2-1; TRBD2 matches at 11 bases. The CDR3 is 14 residues long. Germline V gene sequence: CDR1 DFQATT, CDR2 SNEGSKA (reference sequence). With V trimmed by 5 bases and J by 4 bases, 4 bases remained unmatched. CDR3 DNA sequence: TGCAGTGCTCCGAGACTAGCGGGATACAATGAGCAGTTCTTC. Translating it yields CSAPRLAGYNEQFF.